This record covers a single TCR beta chain. With 5 bases clipped from V and 0 bases from J, the junction kept 7 bases outside the gene matches. The CDR3 sequence is 15 residues long. Germline V lookup: CDR1 SGHTA, CDR2 FQGNSA. This sample was included in a study of cytomegalovirus exposure and HLA in healthy donors. PCR amplification relied on 60 Vbeta primers (plus 13 Jbeta primers). Repertoires were generated with immunoSEQ multiplex PCR, while TCRdb's copy carries only in-frame clones and drops some. Here the sample spans around 150,000 clones, roughly 9.4% being singletons. The sample comprised PBMCs. The source is a male donor in good health and CMV-seronegative. This rearrangement joins TRBV7-2 to TRBJ2-7, with TRBD1 matching over 7 bases. CDR3 region: CASSTETGFSYEQYF. CDR3 sequence (DNA): TGTGCCAGCAGCACGGAGACAGGGTTCTCCTACGAGCAGTACTTC.